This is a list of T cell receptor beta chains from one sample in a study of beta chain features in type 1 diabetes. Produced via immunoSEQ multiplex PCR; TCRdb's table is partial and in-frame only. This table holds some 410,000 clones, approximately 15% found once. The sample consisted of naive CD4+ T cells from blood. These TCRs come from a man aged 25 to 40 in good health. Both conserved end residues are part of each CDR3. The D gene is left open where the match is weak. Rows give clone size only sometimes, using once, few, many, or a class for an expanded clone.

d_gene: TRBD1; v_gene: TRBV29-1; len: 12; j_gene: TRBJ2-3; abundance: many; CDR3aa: CSVGTGGDTQYF; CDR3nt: TGCAGCGTCGGGACAGGGGGAGATACGCAGTATTTT
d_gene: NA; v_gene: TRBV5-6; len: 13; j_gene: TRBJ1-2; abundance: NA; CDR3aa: CASSEDAVSGYTF; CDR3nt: TGTGCCAGCAGCGAGGATGCAGTTTCAGGCTACACCTTC
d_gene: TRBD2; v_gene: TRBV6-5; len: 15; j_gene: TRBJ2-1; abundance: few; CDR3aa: CASSYGLAGRNEQFF; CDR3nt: TGTGCCAGCAGTTACGGGCTAGCGGGGCGCAATGAGCAGTTCTTC
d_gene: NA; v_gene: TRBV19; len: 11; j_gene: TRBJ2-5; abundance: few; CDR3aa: CASSTLETQYF; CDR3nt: TGTGCCAGTAGTACCTTAGAGACCCAGTACTTC
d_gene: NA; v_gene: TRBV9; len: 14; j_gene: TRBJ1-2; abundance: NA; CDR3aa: CASSVGLGPYGYTF; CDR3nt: TGTGCCAGCAGCGTAGGGTTGGGACCATATGGCTACACCTTC
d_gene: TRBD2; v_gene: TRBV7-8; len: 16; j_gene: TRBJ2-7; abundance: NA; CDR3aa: CASSLVISGGSYEQYF; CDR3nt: TGTGCCAGCAGCTTGGTCATAAGCGGGGGTTCCTACGAGCAGTACTTC
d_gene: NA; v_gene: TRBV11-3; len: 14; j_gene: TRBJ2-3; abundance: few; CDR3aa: CASSLGPSTDTQYF; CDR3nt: TGTGCCAGCAGCCTAGGACCTAGCACAGATACGCAGTATTTT
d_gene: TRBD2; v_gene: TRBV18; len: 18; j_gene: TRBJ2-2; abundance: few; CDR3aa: CATRGLAGVNPNTGELFF; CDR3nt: TGTGCCACCCGGGGACTAGCGGGAGTCAATCCGAACACCGGGGAGCTGTTTTTT
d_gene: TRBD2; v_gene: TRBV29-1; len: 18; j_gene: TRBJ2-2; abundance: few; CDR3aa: CSVEARPGLAGVTGELFF; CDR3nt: TGCAGCGTTGAAGCCCGACCGGGACTAGCGGGAGTAACCGGGGAGCTGTTTTTT
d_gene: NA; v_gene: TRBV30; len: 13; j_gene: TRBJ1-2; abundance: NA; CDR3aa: CAWTPQGNYGYTF; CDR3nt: TGTGCCTGGACCCCTCAGGGTAACTATGGCTACACCTTC
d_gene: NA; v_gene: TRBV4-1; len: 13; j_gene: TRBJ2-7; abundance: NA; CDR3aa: CASSQETAYEQYF; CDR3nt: TGCGCCAGCAGCCAAGAAACAGCCTACGAGCAGTACTTC
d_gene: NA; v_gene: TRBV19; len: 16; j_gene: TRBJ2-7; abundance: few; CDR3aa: CASSIGYSRFSYEQYF; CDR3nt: TGTGCCAGTAGTATAGGGTATAGCCGGTTCTCCTACGAGCAGTACTTC
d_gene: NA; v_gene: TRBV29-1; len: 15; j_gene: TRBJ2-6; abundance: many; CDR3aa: CSVGGRGPGANVLTF; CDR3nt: TGCAGCGTTGGGGGACGCGGGCCTGGGGCCAACGTCCTGACTTTC
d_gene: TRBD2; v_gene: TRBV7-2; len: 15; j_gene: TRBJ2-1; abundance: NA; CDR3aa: CASSLAWTRSNEQFF; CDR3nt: TGTGCCAGCAGCTTAGCTTGGACTAGGAGCAATGAGCAGTTCTTC
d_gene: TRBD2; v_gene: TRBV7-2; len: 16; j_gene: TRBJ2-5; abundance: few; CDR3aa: CASSGSVAGGQETQYF; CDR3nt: TGTGCCAGCAGCGGGTCTGTCGCGGGAGGGCAAGAGACCCAGTACTTC
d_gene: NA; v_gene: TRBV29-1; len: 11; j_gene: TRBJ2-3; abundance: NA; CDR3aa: CSVDNGNTQYF; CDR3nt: TGCAGCGTTGACAACGGCAATACGCAGTATTTT
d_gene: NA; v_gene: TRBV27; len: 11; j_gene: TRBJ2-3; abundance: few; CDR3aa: CASSLGDTQYF; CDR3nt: TGTGCCAGCAGTCTGGGGGATACGCAGTATTTT
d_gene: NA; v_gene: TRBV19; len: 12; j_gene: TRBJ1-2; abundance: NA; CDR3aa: CASMRWNYGYTF; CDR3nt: TGTGCCAGTATGAGGTGGAACTATGGCTACACCTTC
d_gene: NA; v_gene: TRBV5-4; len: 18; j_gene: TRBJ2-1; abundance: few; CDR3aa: CASSLGNWQVISSNEQFF; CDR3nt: TGTGCCAGCAGCTTGGGAAATTGGCAGGTTATATCGTCCAATGAGCAGTTCTTC
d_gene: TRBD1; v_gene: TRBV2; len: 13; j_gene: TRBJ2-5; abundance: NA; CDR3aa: CASRPGTGVTQYF; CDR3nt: TGTGCCAGCAGACCTGGGACAGGGGTGACCCAGTACTTC
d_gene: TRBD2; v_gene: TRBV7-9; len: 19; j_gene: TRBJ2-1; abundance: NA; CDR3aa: CASSLRGTSGAQTRNEQFF; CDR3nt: TGTGCCAGCAGCTTACGCGGGACTAGCGGGGCTCAAACACGCAATGAGCAGTTCTTC
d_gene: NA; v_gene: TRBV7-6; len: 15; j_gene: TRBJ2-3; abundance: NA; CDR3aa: CASSLDISRTDTQYF; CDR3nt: TGTGCCAGCAGCTTAGACATAAGCCGCACAGATACGCAGTATTTT
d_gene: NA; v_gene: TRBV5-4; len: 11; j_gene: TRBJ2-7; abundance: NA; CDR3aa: CASSSGYEQYF; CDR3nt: TGTGCCAGCAGCTCCGGCTACGAGCAGTACTTC
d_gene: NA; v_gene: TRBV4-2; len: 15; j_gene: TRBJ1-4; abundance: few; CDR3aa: CASSQNEGRNEKLFF; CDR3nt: TGTGCCAGCAGCCAAAATGAGGGACGAAATGAAAAACTGTTTTTT
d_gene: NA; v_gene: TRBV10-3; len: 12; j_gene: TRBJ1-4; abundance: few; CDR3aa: CAISESRVKLFF; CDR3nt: TGTGCCATCAGTGAGTCCAGGGTCAAACTGTTTTTT
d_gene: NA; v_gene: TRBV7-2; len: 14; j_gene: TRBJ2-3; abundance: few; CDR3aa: CASSLAGAKDTQYF; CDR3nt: TGTGCCAGCAGCTTAGCAGGGGCCAAAGATACGCAGTATTTT
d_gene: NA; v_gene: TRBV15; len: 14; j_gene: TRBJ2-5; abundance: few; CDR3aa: CATSRKTGGETQYF; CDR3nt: TGTGCCACCAGCAGAAAAACTGGCGGGGAGACCCAGTACTTC
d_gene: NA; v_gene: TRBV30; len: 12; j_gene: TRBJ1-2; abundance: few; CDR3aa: CAWSVLDYGYTF; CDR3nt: TGTGCCTGGAGTGTACTGGACTATGGCTACACCTTC